These 11 T cell receptor beta chains originate from one sample sequenced in a study of technical replicates of blood from a few donors (dated by TCRdb to the late 2010s). The library was obtained by the immunoSEQ multiplex PCR assay. TCRdb took this table from immuneACCESS and kept in-frame rearrangements with V and J called. Such tables lack part of the clones; where checked against another copy, unresolved V genes explain under half of the gap, and the rest is unexplained. The sample table holds 56,000 or so clones, of which roughly 96% were seen once. In total, the top ten clones hold around 3% of the sample. Source material: PBMCs. Source of these receptors: a human donor in good health. Some clones in this sample may be carry-over from other donors' samples.

V usage is TRBV5-6 and J usage is TRBJ1-1, with D hard to call. CDR3 length: 12 residues. Germline CDR1 and CDR2: SGHDT and YYEEEE. V was clipped by 2 bases and J by 6 bases, with 8 bases between them. The CDR3 region has the DNA TGTGCCAGCAGCTTTGGAGGTTCTGAAGCTTTCTTT. Its protein is CASSFGGSEAFF.

The V call is TRBV13, the J call TRBJ1-1; D gene uncertain. The CDR3 spans 14 residues. Germline assignment: CDR1 PRHDT and CDR2 FYEKMQ (reference sequence). V shed 1 base and J shed 1 base, with 7 bases lying between them. CDR3 loop: CASSLEPQNTEAFF. Written as DNA, the CDR3 is TGTGCCAGCAGCTTAGAGCCCCAGAACACTGAAGCTTTCTTT.

The V gene is TRBV6-5, the J gene TRBJ1-6; D gene uncertain. In germline, CDR1 is MNHEY, CDR2 SVGAGI. The CDR3 is 13 amino acids. Between the trimmed V and J ends, which lost 0 bases and 12 bases, there was a span of 9 bases. The CDR3 region is CASSYSEWLPLHF. The CDR3 nucleotides are TGTGCCAGCAGTTACTCGGAGTGGTTACCCCTCCACTTT.

The chain is built from TRBV19 and TRBJ1-1, with D hard to call. V was trimmed by 10 bases and J by 7 bases, leaving 13 bases between them. The CDR3 totals 11 residues. Germline CDR1 LNHDA, CDR2 SQIVND (reference sequence). Here the CDR3 reads CATRGGFEAFF. The DNA for the CDR3 is TGTGCCACACGAGGCGGCTTTGAAGCTTTCTTT.

The chain employs TRBV27 and TRBJ1-4; D gene ambiguous. The CDR3 has 13 residues. CDR1 is MNHEY and CDR2 is SMNVEV in the germline V gene (reference sequence). Trimming took off 4 bases at V and 7 bases at J, with 10 bases between the two ends. CDR3 region: CASSSGWGEKLFF. The CDR3 nucleotides are TGTGCCAGCAGTTCGGGGTGGGGTGAAAAACTGTTTTTT.

The sample holds one count of this clone. The CDR3 protein is CATSRAGNVNTEAFF. CDR3 sequence (DNA): TGTGCCACCAGCAGGGCCGGGAACGTGAACACTGAAGCTTTCTTT. The rearrangement uses TRBV15 and TRBJ1-1; D is unclear. V lost 3 bases, J lost 0 bases, and 11 bases lay in between. CDR1 is LNHNV, CDR2 YYDKDF, per germline (reference sequence). The CDR3 sequence is 15 residues long.

This chain connects TRBV5-5 to TRBJ1-1; TRBD1 agrees at 8 bases. The ends lost 5 bases at V and 5 bases at J; junction bases unmatched: 8. The CDR3 contains 14 residues. Germline-derived CDR1 and CDR2 are SGHKS and YYEKEE (reference sequence). For the CDR3, the DNA is TGTGCCAGCAGTTGGACAGGGTGGGGGACTGAAGCTTTCTTT. Amino acid sequence: CASSWTGWGTEAFF.

The CDR3 DNA follows: TGTGCCTCAACCCCTGGACAGGGCGCTCTGACTTTC. Amino acid sequence: CASTPGQGALTF. The chain employs TRBV6-1 and TRBJ2-6, with 8 bases identical to TRBD1. The V and J ends lost 11 bases and 16 bases, in that order; junction bases with no gene match: 13. This CDR3 region has 12 residues. The germline CDR1 and CDR2 sequences are MNHNS and SASEGT.

The chain couples TRBV13 to TRBJ2-7, with a possible D match to TRBD2 (6 bases). CDR3 length equals 14 residues. V was cut by 5 bases and J by 3 bases, with 14 bases left in between. In germline, CDR1 is PRHDT, CDR2 FYEKMQ (reference sequence). In DNA form, the CDR3 reads TGTGCCAGCAGCCTTAGGATCGGGAGCTACGAGCAGTACTTC. It yields the protein CASSLRIGSYEQYF.

This clone is a singleton in its sample. V is TRBV5-1 and J is TRBJ1-1; 8 nucleotides match TRBD1. The germline gives CDR1 SGHRS, CDR2 YFSETQ. Trimming at V came to 4 bases and at J to 4 bases, leaving 12 bases not matched to a gene. The CDR3 spans 16 residues. CDR3 DNA: TGCGCCAGCAGCCCATCGGACAGGGTGAAGAGCACTGAAGCTTTCTTT. Amino acid sequence: CASSPSDRVKSTEAFF.

The V call is TRBV19, the J call TRBJ2-1; TRBD2 agrees at 11 bases. CDR3 length equals 16 residues. Germline V gene lookup returns CDR1 LNHDA and CDR2 SQIVND (reference sequence). The J segment lost 7 bases and the V segment lost 3 bases, leaving 8 bases of the junction unmatched. The DNA of the CDR3 is TGTGCCAGTAGTATCCCTCTAGCGGGGGGCATAAATGAGCAGTTCTTC. As protein: CASSIPLAGGINEQFF.